The sequence of this TCR beta chain was determined in a study of control samples from healthy donors and cancer patients. Repertoires were generated with immunoSEQ multiplex PCR, while TCRdb's copy carries only in-frame clones and drops some. The sample records 150,000 to 200,000 clones, around nine tenths being singletons. V was pared by 0 bases and J by 8 bases, with 19 bases between. Germline V gene sequence: CDR1 MNHEY, CDR2 SMNVEV (reference sequence). This CDR3 is built from 17 residues. This TCR was sampled from a man aged 25 to 45 in good health. The gene calls are TRBV27 and TRBJ1-4; tentative D call: TRBD1 (5 bases). What was sequenced was blood. CDR3 amino acids: CASSLSRDGEKGEKLFF. CDR3 DNA: TGTGCCAGCAGTTTATCCCGGGACGGGGAAAAGGGAGAAAAACTGTTTTTT.